Included here is one T cell receptor beta chain sequence, with context. Antigen specificity is unknown. Trimming removed 3 bases from V and 4 bases from J, with 4 bases in between. The CDR3 is made up of 13 amino acids. Germline CDR1 and CDR2: SGHTA and FQGNSA. The data were taken from a study of radiation and T cells in renal cell carcinoma. Study summary: Nephrectomy followed 15 Gy stereotactic body radiation by 4 weeks.

Assay used: immunoSEQ multiplex PCR; TCRdb lists only in-frame clones, some missing. The sample includes roughly 53,000 clones, 75% to 85% seen only once; the top ten take 31%. Points from the study as a whole: Baseline intratumoral clonotype presence is unknown without pretreatment biopsies.

Time point reported: baseline pretreatment blood. The treatment here: 15 Gy SBRT to primary tumor, nephrectomy 4 weeks later. The patient's renal cell carcinoma had clear cell pathology. Material: blood, obtained from a patient whose treatment included radiotherapy and nephrectomy. The sequence was collected from a woman in her seventies with renal cell carcinoma. The chain joins TRBV7-2 to TRBJ2-6; D call uncertain. CDR3 DNA sequence: TGTGCCAGCAGCTTTTTCGGGGCCAACGTCCTGACTTTC. It is translated as CASSFFGANVLTF.